This is a list of T cell receptor beta chains from one sample in a study of CD8 T cells in Susac syndrome. TCRdb itself ran the immunoSEQ multiplex PCR reads through MiXCR, one entry per CDR3 protein. The repertoire consists of under 95,000 distinct CDR3 sequences, with over 90% occurring once and the leading ten covering 0.45% to 0.5%. The sample consisted of CD8+ T cells from PBMCs. These receptors were taken from a human donor with Susac syndrome. Both conserved end residues are part of each CDR3. D genes are given only for firm matches. Clone sizes are given selectively: once, few, many, or a class where the clone is expanded.

>TRBV4-1|NA|TRBJ2-1|once
TGCGCCAGCAGCCCAATGGGCGGCAATGAGCAGTTCTTC
CASSPMGGNEQFF
>TRBV19|TRBD1|TRBJ2-5|NA
TGTGCCAGTAGGGACAGGGGCGAGTACCAAGAGACCCAGTACTTC
CASRDRGEYQETQYF
>TRBV7-2|NA|TRBJ2-5|NA
TGTGCCAGCAGCCCGGGGGTTGGGGTTAAGGGGGAGACCCAGTACTTC
CASSPGVGVKGETQYF
>TRBV19|TRBD1|TRBJ2-7|NA
TGTGCCAGTAGCACCCAAGGGACAGGGGACGAGCAGTACTTC
CASSTQGTGDEQYF
>TRBV24-1|NA|TRBJ2-2|once
TGTGCCGTCCGGGGGACAGCCACCGGGGAGCTGTTTTTT
CAVRGTATGELFF
>TRBV30|NA|TRBJ1-1|NA
TGTGCCTGGAGTGTAGGTCCGGTTGAAGCTTTCTTT
CAWSVGPVEAFF
>TRBV20-1|NA|TRBJ1-1|NA
TGCAGTATCGCACCCCCGCGGACTGAAGCTTTCTTT
CSIAPPRTEAFF
>TRBV24-1|NA|TRBJ2-3|NA
TGTGCCACCAGTGAATCGGGACATTACACAGATACGCAGTATTTT
CATSESGHYTDTQYF
>TRBV27|NA|TRBJ1-2|NA
TGTGCCAGCAGTCCGGGAGCTAGCTATGGCTACACCTTC
CASSPGASYGYTF
>TRBV20-1|NA|TRBJ1-1|NA
TGCAGTGCCATCGACGGGGTTCAGAAGTCCTTT
CSAIDGVQKSF
>TRBV24-1|NA|TRBJ2-5|NA
TGTGCCACCATCCCTCCAAGCCCCCAAGCATGCCAAGAGACCCAGTACTTC
CATIPPSPQACQETQYF
>TRBV7-9|TRBD1|TRBJ2-1|NA
TGTGCCAGCAGCCCGGAAGGGACAGGGAGTTACAATGAGCAGTTCTTC
CASSPEGTGSYNEQFF
>TRBV3-1|NA|TRBJ2-1|NA
TGTGCCAGCATGCGCTACAATGAGCAGTTCTTC
CASMRYNEQFF
>TRBV6-1|NA|TRBJ1-2|NA
TGTGCCAGCAGTCAGGCGGCCCCTGGGATGGGCATAAACGGCTACACCTTC
CASSQAAPGMGINGYTF
>TRBV20-1|TRBD2|TRBJ2-1|NA
TGCAGTGCTAGACCTAGCGGGAGGGGATGGTTAGCCAATGAGCAGTTCTTC
CSARPSGRGWLANEQFF
>TRBV9|TRBD1|TRBJ2-1|NA
TGTGCCAGCAGCGTGGCTACAGGGGCCCCCTACAATGAGCAGTTCTTC
CASSVATGAPYNEQFF
>TRBV5-1|NA|TRBJ2-7|NA
TGCGCCAGCAGCCAATACGGTCCCTACGAGCAGTACTTC
CASSQYGPYEQYF
>TRBV5-6|NA|TRBJ1-5|NA
TGTGCCAGCAGCTTGGGTCCCGGGACGTCTCAGCCCCAGCATTTT
CASSLGPGTSQPQHF
>TRBV5-1|TRBD2|TRBJ2-1|once
TGCGCCAGCAGCGGGGGACTAGCGGGAGGGCTTGAGCAGTTCTTC
CASSGGLAGGLEQFF
>TRBV4-3|TRBD2|TRBJ2-7|once
TGCGCCAGCAGCCAAGTGACTACTAGCGGCGAGCAGTACTTC
CASSQVTTSGEQYF
>TRBV4-3|NA|TRBJ2-1|NA
TGCGCCAGCAGCCAAGATTCAGGGGGGTATCACAATGAGCAGTTCTTC
CASSQDSGGYHNEQFF
>TRBV2|NA|TRBJ2-3|NA
TGTGCCAGCAGTCCAAACACAGATACGCAGTATTTT
CASSPNTDTQYF